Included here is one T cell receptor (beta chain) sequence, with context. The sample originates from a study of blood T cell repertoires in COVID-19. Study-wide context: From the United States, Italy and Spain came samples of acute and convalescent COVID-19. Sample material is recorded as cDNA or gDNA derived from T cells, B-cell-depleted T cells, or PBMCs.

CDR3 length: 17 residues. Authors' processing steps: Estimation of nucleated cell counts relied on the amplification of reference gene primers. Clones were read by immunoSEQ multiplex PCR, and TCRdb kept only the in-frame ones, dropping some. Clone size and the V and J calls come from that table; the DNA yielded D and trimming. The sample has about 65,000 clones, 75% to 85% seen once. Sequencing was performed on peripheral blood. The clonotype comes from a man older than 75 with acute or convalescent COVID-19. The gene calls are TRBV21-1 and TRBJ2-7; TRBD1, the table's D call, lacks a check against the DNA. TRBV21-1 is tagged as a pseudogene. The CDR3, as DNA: TGTGCCAGCAGCAAAGTGGTCGGTAGTGGGCAGGTCTTCGAGCAGTACTTC. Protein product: CASSKVVGSGQVFEQYF.